This TCR beta chain derives from a study of OX40 agonist ivuxolimab in advanced cancers. Study-level information: The dose-escalation cohort was about 87% male, with a mean age of around 60 years, ranging about 23 to 79. Patients with prior anti-PD-1, anti-PD-L1 or anti-CTLA-4 therapy were eligible; less than 50% had some. Study-level findings and limits: CD4+ and CD8+ blood T cells expanded clonally by week 6 at 0.1 to 3.0 mg/kg. Individuals who were partial responders at 0.1-3.0 mg/kg had clonal expansion that ranked among the lowest.

This table comes from immunoSEQ multiplex PCR, and its TCRdb copy is limited to in-frame clones, with some not included. The sample records around 60,000 clones, around 89% being singletons. A note on this clone: Its specificity is unknown.

Germline values: CDR1 SGHDT, CDR2 YYEEEE. This CDR3 region has 19 residues. The ends were cut back, 6 bases at V and 0 bases at J, with 25 bases in the middle. The V gene is TRBV5-6, the J gene TRBJ2-1, with D hard to call. This specimen was CD4+ or CD8+ T cells sorted from blood, taken in a trial of the OX40 agonist ivuxolimab. The TCR sequence derives from an adult with an advanced solid tumor such as melanoma, head and neck, liver or kidney cancer. The CDR3 spells CASNSAWIARRSSYNEQFF. CDR3 nucleotides: TGTGCCAGCAACTCTGCTTGGATTGCGCGGAGAAGCTCCTACAATGAGCAGTTCTTC. The full variable domain, with the rest looked up from reference TRBV5-6 and TRBJ2-1, is DAGVTQSPTHLIKTRGQQVTLRCSPKSGHDTVSWYQQALGQGPQFIFQYYEEEERQRGNFPDRFSGHQFPNYSSELNVNALLLGDSALYLCASNSAWIARRSSYNEQFFGPGTRLTVL.